This T cell receptor (beta chain) emerged from a study of Graves' ophthalmopathy and Graves' hyperthyroidism. The PBMCs had their origin in 8.5 to 10 ml of fresh peripheral blood. Amplification of TCR beta CDR3 regions used RNA transcripts. RT-PCR with HTBI primers came first, then second-round multiplex PCR. TCRdb used MiXCR to reprocess the multiplex PCR reads, holding one entry per CDR3 protein. The sample lists approximately 700,000 distinct CDR3 sequences, approximately 40% occurring once. On this clonotype itself: Its matching antigen is unknown.

Findings and caveats of the study: Most thyroid-expanded clonotypes exceeding 0.001 frequency were also found in blood.

Germline-derived CDR1 and CDR2 are DFQATT and SNEGSKA (reference sequence). Trimming took 6 bases from V and 3 from J, leaving 12 bases between them. The CDR3 contains 13 residues. This TCR came from an adult man with Graves' ophthalmopathy. Sequencing was carried out using peripheral blood. The rearrangement joins TRBV20-1 to TRBJ1-5, with unresolved D. The chain's CDR3 is CSATGLVNQPQHF. As DNA, the CDR3 is TGCAGTGCCACGGGATTGGTCAATCAGCCCCAGCATTTT.